The next 23 T cell receptor beta chains were all read from a single sample in a study of control samples from healthy donors and cancer patients. Data came from immunoSEQ multiplex PCR; TCRdb stores just in-frame clones and leaves some out. The sample shows approximately 120,000 clones, roughly 92% of them seen only once. Sequenced sample: PBMCs. The receptors were gathered from a man older than 75 with head and neck cancer.

The chain combines TRBV7-9 with TRBJ2-6; the match to TRBD1 covers 9 bases. Looked up from germline, CDR1 is SEHNR and CDR2 is FQNEAQ (reference sequence). The CDR3 has 18 residues. J gave up 0 bases and V 5 bases, and 8 bases lay outside the gene matches. The CDR3: CASSPPGTGSSGANVLTF. The CDR3 region has the DNA TGTGCCAGCAGCCCCCCCGGGACAGGGAGCTCTGGGGCCAACGTCCTGACTTTC.

The chain carries TRBV9 and TRBJ2-5; the D call may be TRBD1 or TRBD2 (5 bases each). Trimming took off 2 bases at V and 1 base at J, with 9 bases between the two ends. There are 14 residues in the CDR3. The germline gives CDR1 SGDLS, CDR2 YYNGEE. CDR3 region: CASSVRGAQETQYF. Here the CDR3 DNA reads TGTGCCAGCAGCGTCCGGGGCGCCCAAGAGACCCAGTACTTC.

About this clone: Other DNA sequences in the same sample also yield this CDR3. The rearrangement joins TRBV9 to TRBJ2-1; 7 nucleotides line up with TRBD2. V trimming: 0 bases; J trimming: 0 bases; junction bases outside the gene matches: 0. Germline V gene sequence: CDR1 SGDLS, CDR2 YYNGEE. The CDR3 spans 15 residues. CDR3 DNA sequence: TGTGCCAGCAGCGTAGCGGGGGGCTCCTACAATGAGCAGTTCTTC. Its protein is CASSVAGGSYNEQFF.

In this sample, this clone turned up once. The chain employs TRBV6-8 and TRBJ2-1, with D perhaps matching TRBD1 (5 bases). The V end lost 0 bases, the J end lost 14 bases, and 11 bases lay between the germline ends. The CDR3 has 12 amino acids. Germline lookup yields CDR1 MNHGY and CDR2 SAAAGT. The CDR3 coding sequence is TGTGCCAGCAGTTACTCTTCACAGGCGGAGTTCTTC. As protein: CASSYSSQAEFF.

The CDR3 here is CASSLNAAGDTEAFF. CDR3 DNA sequence: TGTGCCAGCAGCTTAAATGCGGCAGGGGACACTGAAGCTTTCTTT. The chain combines TRBV7-8 with TRBJ1-1; D is perhaps TRBD1 (6 bases). The CDR3 has 15 residues. Germline V CDR1 and CDR2: SGHVS, FQNEAQ. Trimming left V 2 bases short and J 3 bases short, with 13 bases between.

In this sample, this clone turned up a few times. This chain links TRBV4-3 with TRBJ1-6, with a tentative D call TRBD1 (6 bases). The CDR3 length is 15 residues. The germline V and J ends were trimmed by 1 base and 10 bases, with 14 bases remaining between them. Germline lookup yields CDR1 LGHNA and CDR2 YSLEER. The CDR3 region has the DNA TGCGCCAGCAGCCAAGGAGGCAGGGGTCAATCACCCCTCCACTTT. It codes for CASSQGGRGQSPLHF.

The chain carries TRBV5-1 and TRBJ1-1; perhaps TRBD1 as D (5 bases). V was cut by 1 base and J by 4 bases, with 11 bases left in between. CDR3 length: 14 amino acids. Germline CDR1 reads SGHRS; CDR2 reads YFSETQ. CDR3 loop: CASSLTTGGTEAFF. The CDR3 nucleotides are TGCGCCAGCAGCTTGACCACGGGGGGCACTGAAGCTTTCTTT.

CDR3 sequence reads: CAAETGIKNEQYF. DNA of the CDR3: TGTGCTGCCGAGACAGGGATAAAAAACGAGCAGTACTTC. The chain has TRBV30 and TRBJ2-7; TRBD1 aligns across 7 bases. The CDR3 has 13 amino acids. The germline CDR1 and CDR2 sequences are GTSNPN and SVGIG (reference sequence).

V gene TRBV9 combines with J gene TRBJ2-2; no clear D. In germline, CDR1 is SGDLS, CDR2 YYNGEE. The CDR3 length is 14 residues. V was clipped by 2 bases and J by 4 bases, with 9 bases between them. The CDR3 loop is CASSVLGRTGELFF. The CDR3 DNA reads as TGTGCCAGCAGCGTTTTAGGTCGCACCGGGGAGCTGTTTTTT.

Here the CDR3 DNA reads TGCGCCAGCCGACTGGACGGGAACTATGGCTACACCTTC. Its protein product is CASRLDGNYGYTF. This chain links TRBV10-1 with TRBJ1-2; no reliable D call. The ends were cut back, 8 bases at V and 2 bases at J, with 12 bases in the middle. Germline V CDR1 and CDR2: WNHNN, SYGVQD (reference sequence). The CDR3 has 13 amino acids.

The chain recombines TRBV5-1 with TRBJ1-4; perhaps TRBD1 as D (6 bases). This CDR3 has 15 residues. Germline V gene sequence: CDR1 SGHRS, CDR2 YFSETQ. V shed 0 bases and J shed 4 bases, with 10 bases lying between them. For the CDR3, the DNA is TGCGCCAGCAGCTTGGCGCAGGGGCGTAATGAAAAACTGTTTTTT. It yields the protein CASSLAQGRNEKLFF.

The chain has TRBV15 and TRBJ1-2; the D gene is possibly TRBD1 (6 bases). CDR3 length: 14 residues. Trimming removed 1 base from V and 5 bases from J, with 11 bases in between. Germline V gives CDR1 LNHNV, CDR2 YYDKDF (reference sequence). CDR3 bases: TGTGCCACCAGCAGAGGTAACAGGGAATATGGCTACACCTTC. As protein: CATSRGNREYGYTF. Based on the CDR3 plus reference TRBV15 and TRBJ1-2, the full variable domain is DAMVIQNPRYQVTQFGKPVTLSCSQTLNHNVMYWYQQKSSQAPKLLFHYYDKDFNNEADTPDNFQSRRPNTSFCFLDIRSPGLGDTAMYLCATSRGNREYGYTFGSGTRLTVV.

This clone was recorded once. The genes are TRBV10-1 and TRBJ2-7, with 9 bases aligning to TRBD2. V gave up 5 bases and J gave up 4 bases; unmatched junction bases: 12. Germline V gene lookup returns CDR1 WNHNN and CDR2 SYGVQD (reference sequence). This CDR3 region has 16 residues. The CDR3 is CASSLRPGLALYEQYF. CDR3 sequence (DNA): TGCGCCAGCAGTCTCCGTCCGGGACTAGCTTTGTACGAGCAGTACTTC.

The rearrangement joins TRBV18 to TRBJ1-1; 8 bases match TRBD1. V was pared by 4 bases and J by 6 bases, with 10 bases of the junction left unmatched. The CDR3 covers 15 residues. Germline loops: CDR1 KGHSH, CDR2 LQKENI. The CDR3 protein is CASSRDGQGLAEAFF. In DNA form, the CDR3 reads TGTGCCAGCTCACGGGACGGACAGGGTCTGGCTGAAGCTTTCTTT.

J is TRBJ1-2 and V is TRBV19; TRBD1 agrees at 7 bases. Germline CDR1 LNHDA, CDR2 SQIVND (reference sequence). The V gene end was trimmed by 5 bases and the J gene end by 0 bases; junction bases not matched to a gene: 3. CDR3 length equals 14 residues. Written as DNA, the CDR3 is TGTGCCAGTAGTGGTGGGACAGCTAACTATGGCTACACCTTC. Translated, it gives CASSGGTANYGYTF.

The rearrangement joins TRBV29-1 to TRBJ2-7, with TRBD1 matching over 11 bases. The trim removed 4 bases at V and 8 bases at J, leaving 7 bases unmatched. This CDR3 has 13 residues. CDR1 is SQVTM and CDR2 is ANQGSEA in the germline V gene. The CDR3 here is CSVVPGQGGKQYF. Written as DNA, the CDR3 is TGCAGCGTTGTCCCGGGACAGGGGGGAAAGCAGTACTTC.

The rearrangement links TRBV5-4 to TRBJ1-1; D ambiguous. CDR3 length equals 14 residues. V dropped 0 bases and J dropped 4 bases, with 10 bases sitting between them. The V gene's germline CDR1 is SGHNT and CDR2 YYREEE (reference sequence). The DNA for the CDR3 is TGTGCCAGCAGCTTGGCGGCAGCGCGCACTGAAGCTTTCTTT. As protein: CASSLAAARTEAFF.

The rearrangement links TRBV9 to TRBJ2-1; D perhaps matches TRBD1 (6 bases). CDR1 is SGDLS and CDR2 is YYNGEE in the germline V gene. The CDR3 sequence is 15 residues long. V was trimmed by 4 bases and J by 0 bases, leaving 11 bases between them. CDR3 sequence: CASSLQGYSYNEQFF. The CDR3 nucleotides read TGTGCCAGCAGCCTACAGGGCTACTCCTACAATGAGCAGTTCTTC.

The chain uses TRBV6-5 and TRBJ2-7, with D possibly being TRBD1 (6 bases). Between the trimmed V and J ends, which lost 0 bases and 5 bases, there was a span of 14 bases. Germline CDR1 is MNHEY and CDR2 is SVGAGI. The CDR3 has 15 residues. CDR3 loop: CASSYSGLRGNEQYF. For the CDR3, the DNA is TGTGCCAGCAGTTACTCGGGGCTCAGGGGAAACGAGCAGTACTTC.

The CDR3 DNA sequence: TGCGCCAGCAGCTTGGTAACGAACACTGAAGCTTTCTTT. As protein: CASSLVTNTEAFF. The V gene is TRBV5-1, the J gene TRBJ1-1, with D hard to call. Germline-derived CDR1 and CDR2 are SGHRS and YFSETQ. Trimming pared 0 bases from V and 1 base from J, leaving 4 bases between. This CDR3 is 13 amino acids long.

The J gene is TRBJ2-5, the V gene TRBV6-1; D is ambiguous. Trimming stripped 0 bases from V and 5 bases from J, with 4 bases between. Germline V gene sequence: CDR1 MNHNS, CDR2 SASEGT. The CDR3 extends over 12 amino acids. The CDR3 DNA reads TGTGCCAGCAGTGAAGCAGTCGAGACCCAGTACTTC. Translated: CASSEAVETQYF.

The chain uses TRBV30 and TRBJ2-3; D gene ambiguous. The CDR3 length is 13 residues. The V gene's germline CDR1 is GTSNPN and CDR2 SVGIG (reference sequence). V lost 7 bases and J 0 bases, leaving 11 bases between the germline ends. CDR3 nucleotide sequence: TGTGCCTATCGAGTGACCAGCACAGATACGCAGTATTTT. Residues: CAYRVTSTDTQYF.

This rearrangement joins TRBV6-5 to TRBJ1-3, with a possible D match to TRBD1 (6 bases). This CDR3 region has 14 residues. V was shortened by 9 bases and J by 3 bases, with 15 bases between the two germline ends. Germline values: CDR1 MNHEY, CDR2 SVGAGI. The CDR3 loop reads CARTDARGGNTIYF. The CDR3 DNA is TGTGCCAGGACAGACGCCAGGGGTGGAAACACCATATATTTT.